This T cell receptor (beta chain) originates from a study of blood T cell repertoires in COVID-19. In the study overall: The samples span acute and convalescent COVID-19 from the United States, Italy and Spain. T cells, B-cell-depleted T cells, or PBMCs supplied cDNA or gDNA.

The authors' processing: Estimation of nucleated cell counts was performed using reference gene primer amplification. Sequencing was performed with immunoSEQ multiplex PCR; in TCRdb, only in-frame clones are kept and a portion is missing. The V and J calls and clone size are taken from that table; D and trimming were inferred from the DNA. The table has around 60,000 clones, approximately 88% seen once. This CDR3 region has 16 residues. V was cut by 4 bases and J by 1 base, with 13 bases left in between. Germline CDR1 MNHNS, CDR2 SASEGT. The receptor was derived from a man aged 45-65 years with active COVID-19. Sample: peripheral blood. The chain employs TRBV6-1 and TRBJ1-4; tentative D call: TRBD1 (5 bases). The CDR3: CASSVNPQGTNEKLFF. The CDR3 DNA sequence: TGTGCCAGCAGTGTAAACCCGCAGGGAACTAATGAAAAACTGTTTTTT.